The present entry profiles one TCR beta chain with its context. Its antigen is unidentified. The data derive from a study of post-analysis software for immune sequencing data. Notes on the study in general: Patients had higher frequencies than controls of about five TRBV segments, including TRBV5-6, TRBV5-1 and TRBV20-1.

Looked up from germline, CDR1 is GTSNPN and CDR2 is SVGIG (reference sequence). The CDR3 length is 15 residues. Trimming left V 3 bases short and J 4 bases short, with 18 bases between. Unique molecular identifiers were built into the TCR beta cDNA libraries. Using its own MiXCR run on the PCR reads, TCRdb lists one record per CDR3 protein. The sample has roughly 600,000 distinct CDR3 sequences; 44% are singletons. The TCR originated in a girl aged 5 to 17 with multiple sclerosis. The J gene is TRBJ1-1, the V gene TRBV30, with D perhaps matching TRBD1 (6 bases). Sequencing was performed on blood. CDR3 protein: CAWSATFGGGTEAFF. The CDR3 DNA sequence: TGTGCCTGGAGCGCCACCTTTGGGGGCGGCACTGAAGCTTTCTTT.